The 5 T cell receptor beta chains given below trace back to one sample, sequenced in a study of blood T cell repertoires in COVID-19. Using immunoSEQ multiplex PCR, the repertoire was profiled, and TCRdb retains in-frame clones only, with some absent. The sample shows over 60,000 clones, around four fifths of them seen only once. The sample comprised peripheral blood. The receptor set was obtained from a human donor in a cohort sampled during active COVID-19.

V and J are TRBV7-3 and TRBJ1-4; 12 bases fit TRBD1. V shed 5 bases and J 8 bases; nucleotides not matched to a gene: 6. The CDR3 has 15 amino acids. Germline values: CDR1 SGHTA, CDR2 FQGTGA. The CDR3 loop reads CASSATGTGGEKLFF. The CDR3 DNA sequence: TGTGCCAGCAGCGCAACCGGGACAGGGGGCGAAAAACTGTTTTTT.

The chain combines TRBV6-5 with TRBJ1-1, with unresolved D. With 6 bases removed from V and 6 bases from J, the gap between germline ends came to 14 bases. Per the germline V gene, CDR1 is MNHEY and CDR2 is SVGAGI. The CDR3 totals 13 residues. CDR3 DNA sequence: TGTGCCAGCAGAGAGGGCACATTCCCTGAAGCTTTCTTT. It specifies CASREGTFPEAFF.

The chain links TRBV4-2 to TRBJ2-5; 9 nucleotides agree with TRBD2. The CDR3 is 19 amino acids. J gave up 5 bases and V 1 base, and 17 bases lay outside the gene matches. Germline V gives CDR1 LGHNA, CDR2 YNFKEQ. The CDR3 here is CASSQGPGGGGRAGETQYF. As DNA, the CDR3 is TGTGCCAGCAGCCAAGGGCCTGGAGGGGGCGGGAGGGCCGGCGAGACCCAGTACTTC.

The chain joins TRBV5-4 to TRBJ2-7, with 9 bases identical to TRBD1. This CDR3 has 15 amino acids. Trimming took 4 bases from V and 5 from J; bases not matched to a gene: 10. CDR1 and CDR2 (germline): SGHNT, YYREEE (reference sequence). CDR3 amino acids: CASSPYGTGTNEQYF. In nucleotides, the CDR3 is TGTGCCAGCAGCCCTTATGGGACAGGGACCAACGAGCAGTACTTC.

J is TRBJ1-2 and V is TRBV3-1 (or the pseudogene TRBV3-2); the D gene is possibly TRBD1 (6 bases). The germline V gene encodes CDR1 LGHDT and CDR2 YNNKEL (reference sequence). Trimming shortened V by 2 bases and J by 6 bases, and 13 bases separated the two germline ends. The CDR3 has 14 residues. The CDR3 DNA follows: TGTGCCAGCAGCCAACCGGCGACAGGCCATGGCTACACCTTC. This gives the protein CASSQPATGHGYTF.